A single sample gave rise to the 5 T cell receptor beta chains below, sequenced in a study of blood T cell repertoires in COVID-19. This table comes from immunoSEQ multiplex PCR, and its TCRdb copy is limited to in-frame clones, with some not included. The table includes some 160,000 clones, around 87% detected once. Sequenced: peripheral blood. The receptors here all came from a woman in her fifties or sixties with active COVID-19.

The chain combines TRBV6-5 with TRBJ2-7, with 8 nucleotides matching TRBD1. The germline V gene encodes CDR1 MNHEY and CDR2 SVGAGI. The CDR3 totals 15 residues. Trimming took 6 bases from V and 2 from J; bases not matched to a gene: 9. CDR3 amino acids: CASRPLTGAPYEQYF. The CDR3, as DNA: TGTGCCAGCAGACCTTTGACAGGGGCCCCCTACGAGCAGTACTTC.

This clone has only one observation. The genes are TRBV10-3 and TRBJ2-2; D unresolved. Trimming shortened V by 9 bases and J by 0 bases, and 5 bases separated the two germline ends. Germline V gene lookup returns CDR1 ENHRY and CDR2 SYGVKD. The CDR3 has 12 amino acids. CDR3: CAIASNTGELFF. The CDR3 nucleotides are TGTGCCATTGCGTCGAACACCGGGGAGCTGTTTTTT.

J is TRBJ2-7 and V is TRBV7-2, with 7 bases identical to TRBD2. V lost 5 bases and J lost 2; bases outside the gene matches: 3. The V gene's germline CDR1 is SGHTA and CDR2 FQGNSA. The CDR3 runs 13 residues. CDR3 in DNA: TGTGCCAGCAGCAAGGGACTACCCTACGAGCAGTACTTC. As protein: CASSKGLPYEQYF. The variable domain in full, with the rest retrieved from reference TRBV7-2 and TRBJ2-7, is GAGVSQSPSNKVTEKGKDVELRCDPISGHTALYWYRQSLGQGLEFLIYFQGNSAPDKSGLPSDRFSAERTGGSVSTLTIQRTQQEDSAVYLCASSKGLPYEQYFGPGTRLTVT.

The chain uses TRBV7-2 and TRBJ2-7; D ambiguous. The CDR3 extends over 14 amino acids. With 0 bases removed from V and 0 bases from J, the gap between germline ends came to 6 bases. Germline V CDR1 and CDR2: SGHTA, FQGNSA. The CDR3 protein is CASSLAPSSYEQYF. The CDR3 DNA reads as TGTGCCAGCAGCTTAGCGCCCAGCTCCTACGAGCAGTACTTC.

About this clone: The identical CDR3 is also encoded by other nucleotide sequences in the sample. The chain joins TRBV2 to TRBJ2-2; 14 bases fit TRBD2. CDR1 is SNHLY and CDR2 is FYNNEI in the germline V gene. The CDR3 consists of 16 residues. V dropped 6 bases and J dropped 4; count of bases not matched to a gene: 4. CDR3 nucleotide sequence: TGTGCCAGCAGAAAAGGACTAGCGGGAGGCACCGGGGAGCTGTTTTTT. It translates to CASRKGLAGGTGELFF.